Here is one TCR beta chain with its context. TCRdb's copy holds only in-frame clones and misses some; the assay was immunoSEQ multiplex PCR. The repertoire includes more than 85,000 clones, roughly 80% of them detected once, and roughly 24% sits in the top ten. These data belong to a study of blood T cell repertoires in COVID-19. The ends lost 8 bases at V and 0 bases at J; junction bases unmatched: 3. This CDR3 is built from 13 residues. The chain employs TRBV12-3 or TRBV12-4 and TRBJ1-2; 7 nucleotides line up with TRBD1. The clonotype originates from a human donor in a cohort sampled during active COVID-19. The sequenced sample was peripheral blood. CDR3 DNA: TGTGCCAGCCCCCAGGGGGCTAACTATGGCTACACCTTC. The encoded protein is CASPQGANYGYTF.